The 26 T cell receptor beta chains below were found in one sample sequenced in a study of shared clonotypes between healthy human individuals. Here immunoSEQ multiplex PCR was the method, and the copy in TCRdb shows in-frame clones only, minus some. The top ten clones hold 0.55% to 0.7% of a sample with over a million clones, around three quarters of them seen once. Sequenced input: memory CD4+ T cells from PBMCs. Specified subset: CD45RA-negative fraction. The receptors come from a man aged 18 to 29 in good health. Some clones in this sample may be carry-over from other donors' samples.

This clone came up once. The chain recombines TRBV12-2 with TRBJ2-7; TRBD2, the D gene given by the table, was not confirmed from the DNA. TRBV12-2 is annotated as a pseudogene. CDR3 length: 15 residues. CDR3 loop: CASRLEKIPYYEQYF. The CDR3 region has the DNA TGTGCAAGTCGCTTAGAGAAGATACCCTACTACGAGCAGTACTTC.

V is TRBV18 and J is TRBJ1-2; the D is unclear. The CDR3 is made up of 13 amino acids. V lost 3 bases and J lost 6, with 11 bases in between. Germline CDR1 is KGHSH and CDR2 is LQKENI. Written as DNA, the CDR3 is TGTGCCAGCTCACCCTCCGGCGAGGATGGCTACACCTTC. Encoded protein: CASSPSGEDGYTF.

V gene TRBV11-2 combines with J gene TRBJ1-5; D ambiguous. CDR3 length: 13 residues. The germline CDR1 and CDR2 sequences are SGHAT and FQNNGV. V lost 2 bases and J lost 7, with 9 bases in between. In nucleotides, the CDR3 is TGTGCCAGCAGCTTACAAGTCGCGCAGCCCCAGCATTTT. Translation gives CASSLQVAQPQHF. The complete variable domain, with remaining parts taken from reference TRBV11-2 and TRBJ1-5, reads EAGVAQSPRYKIIEKRQSVAFWCNPISGHATLYWYQQILGQGPKLLIQFQNNGVVDDSQLPKDRFSAERLKGVDSTLKIQPAKLEDSAVYLCASSLQVAQPQHFGDGTRLSIL.

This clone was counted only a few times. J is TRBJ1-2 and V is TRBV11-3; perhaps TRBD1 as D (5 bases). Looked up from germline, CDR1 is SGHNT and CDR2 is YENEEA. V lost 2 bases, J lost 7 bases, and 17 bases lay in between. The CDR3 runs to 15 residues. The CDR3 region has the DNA TGTGCCAGCAGCTTAAGGCCAGGGTCTTTGGGTGGCTACACCTTC. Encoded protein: CASSLRPGSLGGYTF.

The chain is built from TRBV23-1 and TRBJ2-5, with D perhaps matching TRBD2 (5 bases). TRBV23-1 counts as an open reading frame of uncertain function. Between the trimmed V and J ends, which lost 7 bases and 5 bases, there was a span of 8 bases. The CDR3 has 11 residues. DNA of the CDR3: TGCGCCAGCAATAGGGAGGAGACCCAGTACTTC. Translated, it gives CASNREETQYF.

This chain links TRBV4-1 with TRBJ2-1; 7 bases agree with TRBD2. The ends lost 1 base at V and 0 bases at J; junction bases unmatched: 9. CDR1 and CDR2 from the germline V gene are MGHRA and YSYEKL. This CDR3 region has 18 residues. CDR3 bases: TGCGCCAGCAGCCAAGTTCGGGCAGCGGGGAGCTCCTACAATGAGCAGTTCTTC. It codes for CASSQVRAAGSSYNEQFF.

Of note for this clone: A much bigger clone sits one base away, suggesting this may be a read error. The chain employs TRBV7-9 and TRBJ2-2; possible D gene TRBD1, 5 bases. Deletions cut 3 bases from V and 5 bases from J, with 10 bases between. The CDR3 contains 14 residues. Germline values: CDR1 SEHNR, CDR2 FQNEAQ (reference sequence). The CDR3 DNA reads TGTGCCAGCAGCTTTGGGGCTGAAACCGGGGAGCTGTTTTTT. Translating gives CASSFGAETGELFF.

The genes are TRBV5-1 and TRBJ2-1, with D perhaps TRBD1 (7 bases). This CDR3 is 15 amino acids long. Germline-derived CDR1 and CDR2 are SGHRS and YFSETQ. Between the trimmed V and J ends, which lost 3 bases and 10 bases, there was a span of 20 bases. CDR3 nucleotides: TGCGCCAGCAGCTCAACAGGGGAACCACGGGGGGAGCAGTTCTTC. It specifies CASSSTGEPRGEQFF.

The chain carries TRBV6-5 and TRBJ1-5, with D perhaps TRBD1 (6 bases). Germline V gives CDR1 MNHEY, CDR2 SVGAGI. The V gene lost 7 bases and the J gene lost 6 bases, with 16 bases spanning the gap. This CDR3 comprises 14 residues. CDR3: CASNLQGSGQPQHF. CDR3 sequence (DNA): TGTGCCAGCAACCTACAGGGATCTGGTCAGCCCCAGCATTTT.

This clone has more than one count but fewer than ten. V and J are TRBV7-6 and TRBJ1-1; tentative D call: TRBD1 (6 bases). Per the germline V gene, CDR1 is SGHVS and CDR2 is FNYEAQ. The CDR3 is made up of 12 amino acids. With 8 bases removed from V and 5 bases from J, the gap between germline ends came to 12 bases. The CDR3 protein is CASVLGATEAFF. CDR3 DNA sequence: TGTGCCAGCGTATTGGGGGCTACTGAAGCTTTCTTT.

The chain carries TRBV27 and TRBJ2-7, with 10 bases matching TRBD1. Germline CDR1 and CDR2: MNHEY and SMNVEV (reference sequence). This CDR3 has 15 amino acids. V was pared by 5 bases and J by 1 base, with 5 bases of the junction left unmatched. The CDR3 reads CASSPDRGRSYEQYF. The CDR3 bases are TGTGCCAGCAGTCCCGACAGGGGGCGGTCCTACGAGCAGTACTTC.

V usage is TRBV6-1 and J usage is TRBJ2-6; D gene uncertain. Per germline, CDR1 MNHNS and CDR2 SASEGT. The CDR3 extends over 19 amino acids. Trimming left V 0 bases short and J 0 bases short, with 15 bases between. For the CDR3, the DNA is TGTGCCAGCAGTGAAGCGCGTCAGCCTGCGCTCTCTGGGGCCAACGTCCTGACTTTC. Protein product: CASSEARQPALSGANVLTF.

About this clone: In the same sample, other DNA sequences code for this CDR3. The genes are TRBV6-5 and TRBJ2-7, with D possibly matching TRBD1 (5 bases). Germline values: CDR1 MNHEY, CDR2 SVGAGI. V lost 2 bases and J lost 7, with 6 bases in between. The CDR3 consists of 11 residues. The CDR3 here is CASSYRGEQYF. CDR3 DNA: TGTGCCAGCAGTTACAGGGGAGAGCAGTACTTC.

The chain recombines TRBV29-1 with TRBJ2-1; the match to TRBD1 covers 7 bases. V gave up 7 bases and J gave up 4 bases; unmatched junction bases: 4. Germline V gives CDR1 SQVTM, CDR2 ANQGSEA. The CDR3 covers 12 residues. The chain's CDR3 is CSAPGQYNEQFF. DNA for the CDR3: TGCAGCGCCCCGGGACAGTACAATGAGCAGTTCTTC.

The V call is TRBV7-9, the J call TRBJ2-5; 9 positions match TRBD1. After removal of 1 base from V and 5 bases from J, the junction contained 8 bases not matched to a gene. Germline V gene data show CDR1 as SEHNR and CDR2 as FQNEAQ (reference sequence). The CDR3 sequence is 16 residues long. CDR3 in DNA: TGTGCCAGCAGCTTAGGAGCGGGACAGGGCATGGAGACCCAGTACTTC. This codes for CASSLGAGQGMETQYF.

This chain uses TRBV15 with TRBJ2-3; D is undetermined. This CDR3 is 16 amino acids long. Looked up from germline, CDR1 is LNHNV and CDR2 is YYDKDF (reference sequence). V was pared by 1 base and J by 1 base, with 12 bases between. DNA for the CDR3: TGTGCCACCAGCAGAGGTCAACAGCGTCGCACAGATACGCAGTATTTT. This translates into CATSRGQQRRTDTQYF.

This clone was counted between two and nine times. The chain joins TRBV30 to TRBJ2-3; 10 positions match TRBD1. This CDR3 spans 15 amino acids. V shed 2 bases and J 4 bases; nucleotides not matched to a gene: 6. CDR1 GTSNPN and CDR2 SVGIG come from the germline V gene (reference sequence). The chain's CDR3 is CAWSRGQGMADTQYF. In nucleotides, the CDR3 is TGTGCCTGGAGTAGGGGACAGGGGATGGCAGATACGCAGTATTTT.

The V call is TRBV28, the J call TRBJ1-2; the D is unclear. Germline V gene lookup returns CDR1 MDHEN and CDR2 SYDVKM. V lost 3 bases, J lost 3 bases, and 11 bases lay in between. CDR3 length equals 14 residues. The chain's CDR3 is CASSFAGPYYGYTF. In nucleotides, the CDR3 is TGTGCCAGCAGTTTCGCAGGACCATACTATGGCTACACCTTC.

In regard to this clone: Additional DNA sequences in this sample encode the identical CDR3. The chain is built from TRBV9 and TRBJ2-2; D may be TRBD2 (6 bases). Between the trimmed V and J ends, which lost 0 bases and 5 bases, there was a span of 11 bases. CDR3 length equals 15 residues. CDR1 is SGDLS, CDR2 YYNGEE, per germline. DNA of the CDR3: TGTGCCAGCAGCGTAGAACTAGCCGGGACCGGGGAGCTGTTTTTT. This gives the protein CASSVELAGTGELFF.

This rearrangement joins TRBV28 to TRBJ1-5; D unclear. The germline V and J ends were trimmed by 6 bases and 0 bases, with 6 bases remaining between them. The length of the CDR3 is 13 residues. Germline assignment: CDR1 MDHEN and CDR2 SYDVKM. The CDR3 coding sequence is TGTGCCAGCAGGATATATAGCAATCAGCCCCAGCATTTT. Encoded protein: CASRIYSNQPQHF.

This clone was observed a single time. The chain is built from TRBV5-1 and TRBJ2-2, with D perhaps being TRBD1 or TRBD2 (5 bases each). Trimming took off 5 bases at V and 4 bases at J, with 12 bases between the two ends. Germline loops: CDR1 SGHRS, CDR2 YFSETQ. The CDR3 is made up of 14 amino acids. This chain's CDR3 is CASSTGLPTGELFF. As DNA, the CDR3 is TGCGCCAGCAGTACAGGACTGCCCACCGGGGAGCTGTTTTTT.

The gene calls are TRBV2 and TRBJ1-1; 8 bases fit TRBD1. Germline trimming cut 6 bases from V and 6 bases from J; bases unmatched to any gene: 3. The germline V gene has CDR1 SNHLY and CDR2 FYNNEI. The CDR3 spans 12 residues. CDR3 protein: CASSTQGAEAFF. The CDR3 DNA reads TGTGCCAGCAGCACACAGGGGGCTGAAGCTTTCTTT.

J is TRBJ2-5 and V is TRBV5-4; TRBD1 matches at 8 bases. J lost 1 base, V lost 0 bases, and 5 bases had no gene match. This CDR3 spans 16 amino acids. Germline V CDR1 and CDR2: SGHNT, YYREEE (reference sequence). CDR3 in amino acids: CASSLGNRGVQETQYF. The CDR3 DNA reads TGTGCCAGCAGCTTGGGTAACAGGGGGGTCCAAGAGACCCAGTACTTC.

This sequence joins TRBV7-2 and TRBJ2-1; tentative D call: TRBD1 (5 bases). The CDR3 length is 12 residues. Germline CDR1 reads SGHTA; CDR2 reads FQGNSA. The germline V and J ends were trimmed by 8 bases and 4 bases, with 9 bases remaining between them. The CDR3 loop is CASGDSYNEQFF. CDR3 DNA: TGTGCCAGCGGCGACAGTTACAATGAGCAGTTCTTC.

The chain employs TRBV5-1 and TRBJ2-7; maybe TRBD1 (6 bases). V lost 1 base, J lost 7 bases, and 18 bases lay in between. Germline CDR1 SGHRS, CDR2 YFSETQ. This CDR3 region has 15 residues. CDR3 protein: CASSLTGTTLEEQYF. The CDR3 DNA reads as TGCGCCAGCAGCTTGACAGGGACCACCCTGGAGGAGCAGTACTTC.

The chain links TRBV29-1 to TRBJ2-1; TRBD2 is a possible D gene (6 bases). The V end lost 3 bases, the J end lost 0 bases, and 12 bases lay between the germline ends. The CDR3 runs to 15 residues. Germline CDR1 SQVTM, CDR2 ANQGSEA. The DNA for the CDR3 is TGCAGCGTTGATGGAGCGGGTAGCTCCTACAATGAGCAGTTCTTC. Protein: CSVDGAGSSYNEQFF.